Below, 10 T cell receptor beta chains from the same sample are listed, as sequenced in a study of immune evolution from preneoplasia to lung adenocarcinoma. Assay used: immunoSEQ multiplex PCR; TCRdb lists only in-frame clones, some missing. The table has some 2,600 clones, roughly 80% seen once. The sequencing sample was made of FFPE invasive lung adenocarcinoma tissue. The receptors shown here come from a person aged 60-80 years with invasive lung adenocarcinoma.

The chain couples TRBV28 to TRBJ2-7; TRBD1 aligns across 9 bases. This CDR3 comprises 16 residues. Germline V gives CDR1 MDHEN, CDR2 SYDVKM. J lost 7 bases, V lost 1 base, and 11 bases had no gene match. CDR3 nucleotide sequence: TGTGCCAGCAGTTTATCCGGGACAGGGAGGACTCGAGAGCAGTACTTC. Protein sequence: CASSLSGTGRTREQYF.

The CDR3 DNA reads TGTGCCTGGAGTGTAAGAGGAGTAGCTGGAAACACCATATATTTT. Protein product: CAWSVRGVAGNTIYF. The chain uses TRBV30 and TRBJ1-3, with D hard to call. The CDR3 covers 15 residues. The V end lost 0 bases, the J end lost 2 bases, and 11 bases lay between the germline ends. From germline, CDR1 is GTSNPN and CDR2 SVGIG (reference sequence).

This chain links TRBV18 with TRBJ2-4; TRBD1 agrees at 12 bases. J gave up 0 bases and V 0 bases, and 3 bases lay outside the gene matches. The CDR3 totals 18 residues. Germline CDR1 is KGHSH and CDR2 is LQKENI. The CDR3 DNA reads as TGTGCCAGCTCACCACCGGGACAGGGGGCCGGAGCCAAAAACATTCAGTACTTC. It yields the protein CASSPPGQGAGAKNIQYF. The full variable domain, completed using reference TRBV18 and TRBJ2-4, is NAGVMQNPRHLVRRRGQEARLRCSPMKGHSHVYWYRQLPEEGLKFMVYLQKENIIDESGMPKERFSAEFPKEGPSILRIQQVVRGDSAAYFCASSPPGQGAGAKNIQYFGAGTRLSVL.

The V call is TRBV28, the J call TRBJ2-7; TRBD2 is a possible D gene (5 bases). Germline assignment: CDR1 MDHEN and CDR2 SYDVKM. This CDR3 region has 17 residues. V was pared by 3 bases and J by 0 bases, with 18 bases between. The CDR3 sequence: CASSFHPLASSSYEQYF. In DNA form, the CDR3 reads TGTGCCAGCAGTTTCCACCCGTTAGCGTCTAGCTCCTACGAGCAGTACTTC. Combining the CDR3 with reference TRBV28 and TRBJ2-7 gives the whole variable domain DVKVTQSSRYLVKRTGEKVFLECVQDMDHENMFWYRQDPGLGLRLIYFSYDVKMKEKGDIPEGYSVSREKKERFSLILESASTNQTSMYLCASSFHPLASSSYEQYFGPGTRLTVT.

The chain carries TRBV5-1 and TRBJ2-3; TRBD1 matches 10 bases. J was trimmed by 5 bases and V by 5 bases; bases with no gene match: 8. This CDR3 has 15 amino acids. From germline, CDR1 is SGHRS and CDR2 YFSETQ. CDR3 amino acids: CASSPGQGGLDTQYF. The CDR3 bases are TGCGCCAGCAGTCCAGGACAGGGGGGGTTAGATACGCAGTATTTT.

The gene calls are TRBV28 and TRBJ1-2; D might be TRBD1 (5 bases). CDR1 and CDR2 from the germline V gene are MDHEN and SYDVKM. This CDR3 is 12 amino acids long. Between the trimmed V and J ends, which lost 6 bases and 6 bases, there was a span of 11 bases. CDR3 sequence: CASRLTGNGYTF. CDR3 bases: TGTGCCAGCAGATTAACAGGAAATGGCTACACCTTC.

The V and J genes are TRBV27 and TRBJ2-7; weak D call: TRBD1 (5 bases). Germline V CDR1 and CDR2: MNHEY, SMNVEV (reference sequence). CDR3 length equals 15 residues. Trimming shortened V by 2 bases and J by 1 base, and 12 bases separated the two germline ends. DNA of the CDR3: TGTGCCAGCAGTTTAGGGTCAGGGATTTCCTACGAGCAGTACTTC. Translation: CASSLGSGISYEQYF.

The chain has TRBV7-9 and TRBJ1-6; D call uncertain. The CDR3 is 15 amino acids. Germline CDR1 and CDR2: SEHNR and FQNEAQ (reference sequence). Trimming left V 5 bases short and J 3 bases short, with 11 bases between. CDR3 nucleotides: TGTGCCAGCAGCGCTGGGCCTATCTATAATTCACCCCTCCACTTT. Its translation is CASSAGPIYNSPLHF.

Only one count was recorded for this clone. J is TRBJ2-7 and V is TRBV18; D is ambiguous. The V end was cut by 1 base, the J end by 5 bases, with 12 bases between. This CDR3 is 14 amino acids long. CDR1 and CDR2 (germline): KGHSH, LQKENI. The CDR3 loop reads CASSPLKGSHEQYF. The CDR3 region has the DNA TGTGCCAGCTCACCACTAAAGGGTTCCCACGAGCAGTACTTC.

The chain recombines TRBV7-9 with TRBJ1-2; D not resolved. V gave up 2 bases and J gave up 0 bases, with 7 bases separating them. The germline CDR1 and CDR2 sequences are SEHNR and FQNEAQ (reference sequence). The CDR3 has 14 amino acids. Here the CDR3 DNA reads TGTGCCAGCAGCTTAACCAGCTCTAACTATGGCTACACCTTC. It is translated as CASSLTSSNYGYTF.